The 11 T cell receptor beta chains reported below all come from one sample, sequenced in a study of identical twins. Each CDR3 protein gets one entry after TCRdb re-called the 5' RACE reads with MiXCR. The sample yields just under 650,000 distinct CDR3 sequences, just over 7% seen once. This same sample was also part of a study on yellow fever vaccine responses in identical twins.

Material: PBMCs. The receptor source for this set is a woman younger than 30 in good health.

This clonotype turned up a few times. This chain uses TRBV28 with TRBJ1-2, with a weak D call TRBD1 (5 bases). The ends were cut back, 11 bases at V and 5 bases at J, with 18 bases in the middle. The CDR3 sequence is 13 residues long. Germline-derived CDR1 and CDR2 are MDHEN and SYDVKM. CDR3 nucleotide sequence: TGTGCCGCACGGAGGGGCATGAGTTATGGCTACACCTTC. This sequence encodes CAARRGMSYGYTF.

This clonotype was counted between two and nine times. V and J are TRBV5-1 and TRBJ2-2, with D unclear. The length of the CDR3 is 14 residues. Per germline, CDR1 SGHRS and CDR2 YFSETQ. The V end was cut by 3 bases, the J end by 1 base, with 7 bases between. The CDR3 bases are TGCGCCAGCAGCTCGGCGCTGAACACCGGGGAGCTGTTTTTT. This encodes CASSSALNTGELFF.

This clonotype was seen ten or more times. The rearrangement uses TRBV3-1 and TRBJ2-2; 7 nucleotides match TRBD1. The CDR3 contains 16 residues. Germline CDR1 is LGHDT and CDR2 is YNNKEL (reference sequence). The ends lost 2 bases at V and 4 bases at J; junction bases unmatched: 7. For the CDR3, the DNA is TGTGCCAGCAGCCAACAAAGGACAGGAAGCACCGGGGAGCTGTTTTTT. Its protein is CASSQQRTGSTGELFF.

The gene calls are TRBV12-3 or TRBV12-4 and TRBJ2-2; D gene ambiguous. This CDR3 comprises 12 residues. Trimming pared 3 bases from V and 6 bases from J, leaving 5 bases between. CDR3: CASSFVPGELFF. The CDR3 nucleotides are TGTGCCAGCAGTTTCGTTCCCGGGGAGCTGTTTTTT.

This clonotype turned up a few times. This chain links TRBV27 with TRBJ2-5; D perhaps matches TRBD2 (5 bases). V gave up 3 bases and J gave up 3 bases, with 11 bases separating them. CDR1 and CDR2 (germline): MNHEY, SMNVEV (reference sequence). CDR3 length equals 14 residues. CDR3 in DNA: TGTGCCAGCAGTTTCGCCGGGAAAGAAGAGACCCAGTACTTC. Encoded protein: CASSFAGKEETQYF.

The rearrangement links TRBV5-6 to TRBJ1-2; 12 nucleotides align to TRBD1. Trimming cost V 5 bases and J 4 bases; bases outside gene matches: 9. This CDR3 contains 16 residues. Germline-derived CDR1 and CDR2 are SGHDT and YYEEEE. CDR3 sequence: CASSLRGQGAGYGYTF. The CDR3 nucleotides are TGTGCCAGCAGTTTGAGGGGACAGGGGGCCGGCTATGGCTACACCTTC.

The chain employs TRBV2 and TRBJ2-5, with 7 bases identical to TRBD2. Germline lookup yields CDR1 SNHLY and CDR2 FYNNEI. The V and J ends lost 11 bases and 5 bases, in that order; junction bases with no gene match: 11. The CDR3 covers 13 residues. The CDR3 loop reads CARSAGVGETQYF. The CDR3 DNA follows: TGTGCCCGGTCGGCGGGAGTGGGTGAGACCCAGTACTTC.

This clonotype was detected many times. This chain uses TRBV20-1 with TRBJ2-3, with D perhaps TRBD1 (5 bases). This CDR3 is built from 14 residues. V dropped 3 bases and J dropped 2 bases, with 12 bases sitting between them. The germline gives CDR1 DFQATT, CDR2 SNEGSKA (reference sequence). Here the CDR3 reads CSARSDTNTDTQYF. CDR3 in DNA: TGCAGTGCTAGGTCGGACACTAACACAGATACGCAGTATTTT.

This clonotype showed up many times. V and J are TRBV7-9 and TRBJ2-2; D ambiguous. CDR1 is SEHNR, CDR2 FQNEAQ, per germline (reference sequence). This CDR3 contains 15 residues. Trimming pared 4 bases from V and 0 bases from J, leaving 9 bases between. CDR3 residues: CASSSVTSNTGELFF. The CDR3 coding sequence is TGTGCCAGCAGCTCTGTAACCTCGAACACCGGGGAGCTGTTTTTT.

This clonotype was observed a few times. The chain couples TRBV5-5 to TRBJ1-5; unclear D gene. Germline CDR1 is SGHKS and CDR2 is YYEKEE (reference sequence). V was shortened by 0 bases and J by 16 bases, with 17 bases between the two germline ends. The CDR3 has 13 residues. In DNA form, the CDR3 reads TGTGCCAGCAGCTTGGACGTGTCTTCACGTTACCATTTT. Residues: CASSLDVSSRYHF.

This clonotype was counted a few times. The chain employs TRBV7-9 and TRBJ1-2; D is undetermined. The CDR3 runs to 14 residues. Between the trimmed V and J ends, which lost 6 bases and 4 bases, there was a span of 15 bases. Germline CDR1 and CDR2: SEHNR and FQNEAQ (reference sequence). The CDR3, as DNA: TGTGCCAGCAGTAAAACCTCAGGCGGCTATGGCTACACCTTC. Protein product: CASSKTSGGYGYTF.